The present entry profiles one TCR beta chain with its context. Its antigen is as yet unknown. This specimen belongs to a study of cytomegalovirus exposure and HLA in healthy donors. Study as a whole: An earlier analysis identified 95 million to 120 million unique TCR beta sequences in about 170 million T cells.

13 Jbeta primers and 60 Vbeta primers were used for the PCR. Clones were read by immunoSEQ multiplex PCR, and TCRdb kept only the in-frame ones, dropping some. The repertoire holds over 110,000 clones, approximately 80% seen once, with 2.4% in the top ten. Findings of the study overall: Sequence variants that were highly shared formed a cluster that was likely a sequencing artifact. A later analysis linked a missense variant in DCLRE1C to the trimming of TCR beta V and J genes.

Germline assignment: CDR1 SGHRS and CDR2 YFSETQ. The CDR3 is made up of 16 amino acids. Germline trimming cut 1 base from V and 5 bases from J; bases unmatched to any gene: 7. This chain connects TRBV5-1 to TRBJ2-2; 8 positions match TRBD1. Sample: PBMCs. The TCR comes from a woman aged 18 to 35 in good health and CMV-seropositive. The CDR3 coding sequence is TGCGCCAGCAGCTTGCTGCTCCAGGGGGCAACCGGGGAGCTGTTTTTT. Translation gives CASSLLLQGATGELFF.